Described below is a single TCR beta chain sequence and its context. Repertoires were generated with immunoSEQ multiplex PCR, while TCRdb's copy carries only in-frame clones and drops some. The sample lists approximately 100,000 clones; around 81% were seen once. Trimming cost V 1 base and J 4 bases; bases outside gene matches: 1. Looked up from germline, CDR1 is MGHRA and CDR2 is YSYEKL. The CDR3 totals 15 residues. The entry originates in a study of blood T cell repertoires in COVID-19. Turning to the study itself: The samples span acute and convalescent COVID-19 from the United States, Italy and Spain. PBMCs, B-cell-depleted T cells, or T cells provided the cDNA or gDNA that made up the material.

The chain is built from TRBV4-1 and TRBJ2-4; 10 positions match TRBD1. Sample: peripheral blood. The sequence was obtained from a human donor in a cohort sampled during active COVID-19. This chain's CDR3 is CASSQAGQGKNIQYF. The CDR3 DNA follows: TGCGCCAGCAGCCAAGCGGGACAGGGGAAAAACATTCAGTACTTC.